The 16 T cell receptor beta chains below were found in one sample sequenced in a study of patients and donors after allogeneic stem cell transplantation. TCRdb reprocessed the RT-PCR reads via MiXCR and lists one record per CDR3 protein. This sample has 95,000 to 120,000 distinct CDR3 sequences, with 35% found just once. Sequenced input: blood, either unsorted or a sorted T cell fraction (not recorded which). The receptor set was obtained from a human donor who was either an allogeneic HSCT recipient or a stem cell or donor lymphocyte infusion donor (not recorded which). It is not recorded whose cells these are; they may come from a transplant donor.

The J gene is TRBJ1-3, the V gene TRBV20-1, with D unclear. Trimming left V 1 base short and J 1 base short, with 11 bases between. The CDR3 is 15 residues long. Germline V gene lookup returns CDR1 DFQATT and CDR2 SNEGSKA (reference sequence). CDR3: CSARGPRFSGNTIYF. CDR3 DNA sequence: TGCAGTGCTAGAGGCCCTAGGTTTTCTGGAAACACCATATATTTT.

This clonotype came up many times. This chain uses TRBV7-2 with TRBJ1-6; perhaps TRBD1 as D (6 bases). The germline V and J ends were trimmed by 4 bases and 10 bases, with 17 bases remaining between them. Germline assignment: CDR1 SGHTA and CDR2 FQGNSA. The CDR3 totals 15 residues. This chain's CDR3 is CASSSRGQRSSPLHF. CDR3 coding DNA: TGTGCCAGCAGCTCTCGGGGGCAGAGGAGCTCACCCCTCCACTTT. The full variable domain, rest sourced from reference TRBV7-2 and TRBJ1-6, is GAGVSQSPSNKVTEKGKDVELRCDPISGHTALYWYRQSLGQGLEFLIYFQGNSAPDKSGLPSDRFSAERTGGSVSTLTIQRTQQEDSAVYLCASSSRGQRSSPLHFGNGTRLTVT.

This clonotype was detected a few times. The chain uses TRBV6-5 and TRBJ1-2; 8 nucleotides align to TRBD1. CDR1 is MNHEY, CDR2 SVGAGI, per germline. The CDR3 covers 15 residues. Trimming removed 0 bases from V and 3 bases from J; junction bases left unmatched: 3. The CDR3 here is CASSYSWDRYYGYTF. The DNA for the CDR3 is TGTGCCAGCAGTTACTCCTGGGACAGGTACTATGGCTACACCTTC.

This clonotype was seen many times. The chain is built from TRBV11-2 and TRBJ1-1; D is undetermined. Germline values: CDR1 SGHAT, CDR2 FQNNGV. The CDR3 is 14 amino acids. V was cut by 5 bases and J by 5 bases, with 15 bases left in between. The CDR3 sequence: CASSPRRWTTEAFF. Written as DNA, the CDR3 is TGTGCCAGCAGCCCCCGACGGTGGACTACTGAAGCTTTCTTT.

This clonotype was seen more than once but under ten times. This chain connects TRBV5-6 to TRBJ1-1; tentatively, D is TRBD1 (6 bases). CDR1 is SGHDT and CDR2 is YYEEEE in the germline V gene. V lost 4 bases to trimming and J lost 1 base, with 14 bases between them. This CDR3 spans 15 amino acids. The DNA for the CDR3 is TGTGCCAGCAGCCCCTTTTCGGACAGGAACACTGAAGCTTTCTTT. Protein product: CASSPFSDRNTEAFF.

The chain uses TRBV12-3 or TRBV12-4 and TRBJ2-3; D tentatively reads TRBD1 or TRBD2 (6 bases each). This CDR3 has 16 residues. V was trimmed by 7 bases and J by 1 base, leaving 18 bases between them. CDR3 in amino acids: CASNRGRGSGTDTQYF. The CDR3 DNA is TGTGCCAGCAACCGGGGGCGAGGGAGTGGCACAGATACGCAGTATTTT.

The rearrangement joins TRBV12-3 or TRBV12-4 to TRBJ2-2, with TRBD2 identical over 8 bases. The CDR3 totals 14 residues. Losses at the gene ends were 6 bases for V and 7 bases for J; bases not matched to a gene: 7. The CDR3 loop reads CASSLSGIVGELFF. In DNA form, the CDR3 reads TGTGCCAGCAGCCTTAGCGGGATAGTCGGGGAGCTGTTTTTT.

The chain employs TRBV19 and TRBJ1-1; 7 bases are a match to TRBD1. The trim removed 6 bases at V and 3 bases at J, leaving 7 bases unmatched. In germline, CDR1 is LNHDA, CDR2 SQIVND (reference sequence). The CDR3 length is 14 residues. CDR3 loop: CASRTSRGDTEAFF. The CDR3 coding sequence is TGTGCCAGTAGAACCTCCAGGGGGGACACTGAAGCTTTCTTT. The variable domain in full, completed from reference TRBV19 and TRBJ1-1, reads DGGITQSPKYLFRKEGQNVTLSCEQNLNHDAMYWYRQDPGQGLRLIYYSQIVNDFQKGDIAEGYSVSREKKESFPLTVTSAQKNPTAFYLCASRTSRGDTEAFFGQGTRLTVV.

This clonotype was counted a single time. The chain employs TRBV3-1 and TRBJ2-7; the D is unclear. The V gene's germline CDR1 is LGHDT and CDR2 YNNKEL (reference sequence). The CDR3 is made up of 12 amino acids. Trimming pared 2 bases from V and 5 bases from J, leaving 7 bases between. The CDR3, as DNA: TGTGCCAGCAGCCAACACCTAAACGAGCAGTACTTC. Encoded protein: CASSQHLNEQYF.

The J gene is TRBJ2-1, the V gene TRBV7-2, with 7 bases matching TRBD1. Germline loops: CDR1 SGHTA, CDR2 FQGNSA. V trimming: 1 base; J trimming: 5 bases; junction bases outside the gene matches: 2. CDR3 length: 14 residues. CDR3: CASSLGGTDNEQFF. Written as DNA, the CDR3 is TGTGCCAGCAGCTTAGGGGGGACAGACAATGAGCAGTTCTTC.

In DNA, the CDR3 is TGTGCCAGCAGCTTACAAACGACAGGGCGGGATGGCTACACCTTC. It is translated as CASSLQTTGRDGYTF. This chain links TRBV5-4 with TRBJ1-2; 7 nucleotides match TRBD1. Per germline, CDR1 SGHNT and CDR2 YYREEE (reference sequence). V shed 2 bases and J 6 bases; nucleotides not matched to a gene: 10. The length of the CDR3 is 15 residues. The variable domain in full, completed from reference TRBV5-4 and TRBJ1-2, reads ETGVTQSPTHLIKTRGQQVTLRCSSQSGHNTVSWYQQALGQGPQFIFQYYREEENGRGNFPPRFSGLQFPNYSSELNVNALELDDSALYLCASSLQTTGRDGYTFGSGTRLTVV.

Only one count was recorded for this clonotype. The rearrangement links TRBV5-1 to TRBJ2-6; D remains unclear. The germline V gene has CDR1 SGHRS and CDR2 YFSETQ. V was shortened by 6 bases and J by 2 bases, with 12 bases between the two germline ends. The CDR3 covers 15 residues. CDR3 DNA sequence: TGCGCCAGCACTTTCCCGATGACTGGGGCCAACGTCCTGACTTTC. It is translated as CASTFPMTGANVLTF.

This clonotype was detected a few times. V is TRBV10-3 and J is TRBJ1-5; D is uncertain. The CDR3 is 15 amino acids. Between the trimmed V and J ends, which lost 2 bases and 0 bases, there was a span of 8 bases. Germline lookup yields CDR1 ENHRY and CDR2 SYGVKD. The CDR3 bases are TGTGCCATCAGTGAGGGCCTAAGTAGCAATCAGCCCCAGCATTTT. Its protein product is CAISEGLSSNQPQHF.

The chain joins TRBV21-1 to TRBJ1-2. TRBV21-1 is an annotated pseudogene. The CDR3 is made up of 14 amino acids. This CDR3 reads CASSNGVVMEGYTF. CDR3 DNA sequence: TGTGCCAGCAGCAACGGGGTTGTAATGGAGGGCTACACCTTC.

The V and J genes are TRBV29-1 and TRBJ2-7; 10 bases match TRBD2. CDR1 is SQVTM and CDR2 is ANQGSEA in the germline V gene. This CDR3 is built from 12 residues. Losses at the gene ends were 7 bases for V and 4 bases for J; bases not matched to a gene: 4. The CDR3 sequence: CSALGLAYEQYF. The CDR3, as DNA: TGCAGCGCCCTGGGACTAGCGTACGAGCAGTACTTC.

The chain carries TRBV6-6 and TRBJ1-2; D perhaps matches TRBD1 (6 bases). This CDR3 has 13 amino acids. V dropped 2 bases and J dropped 4 bases, with 8 bases sitting between them. Germline CDR1 and CDR2: MNHNY and SVGAGI (reference sequence). CDR3 loop: CASSYVGAYGYTF. CDR3 DNA sequence: TGTGCCAGCAGTTACGTGGGGGCCTATGGCTACACCTTC.